The 14 T cell receptor beta chains below were found in one sample sequenced in a study of T-cell memory formation after mild COVID-19. MiXCR, applied by TCRdb to the 5' RACE reads, yields one record per CDR3 protein. The sample comprises some 410,000 distinct CDR3 sequences, more than 20% of which are singletons, and less than 15% rests with the top ten. Sequences were obtained from PBMCs or a T cell subset sorted from them (not recorded which). These receptor sequences come from an adult woman who had mild COVID-19 (a few samples of this study predate the infection). Cell type and time point are not known.

Only one count was recorded for this clonotype. The chain employs TRBV10-3 and TRBJ1-1, with TRBD1 matching over 8 bases. Germline V gives CDR1 ENHRY, CDR2 SYGVKD. There are 18 residues in the CDR3. J was trimmed by 1 base and V by 5 bases; bases with no gene match: 15. In DNA, the CDR3 is TGTGCCATCAGTTCCGCCCTACTGGAGGGACAGGCGAACACTGAAGCTTTCTTT. Amino acids: CAISSALLEGQANTEAFF.

J is TRBJ1-1 and V is TRBV5-1; tentatively, D is TRBD1 (6 bases). Germline V lookup: CDR1 SGHRS, CDR2 YFSETQ. CDR3 length: 13 residues. V gave up 1 base and J gave up 8 bases, with 12 bases separating them. The CDR3 sequence: CASSLHHDREAFF. CDR3 DNA sequence: TGCGCCAGCAGCTTGCATCATGACAGGGAAGCTTTCTTT.

This clonotype was counted a few times. The chain combines TRBV12-3 or TRBV12-4 with TRBJ2-1; tentatively, D is TRBD2 (6 bases). The CDR3 length is 14 residues. Trimming shortened V by 8 bases and J by 2 bases, and 13 bases separated the two germline ends. The CDR3 loop reads CASVRGWTYNEQFF. The CDR3 DNA follows: TGTGCCAGCGTTCGGGGGTGGACCTACAATGAGCAGTTCTTC.

CDR3 in DNA: TGTGCCAGCAGCTTATCAGATATCAGCAATGAGCAGTTCTTC. This gives the protein CASSLSDISNEQFF. This chain uses TRBV11-2 with TRBJ2-1; D uncertain. V was pared by 2 bases and J by 6 bases, with 11 bases between. The CDR3 has 14 residues. Germline V gene sequence: CDR1 SGHAT, CDR2 FQNNGV.

Only a few counts were recorded for this clonotype. The genes are TRBV24-1 and TRBJ2-3, with D possibly TRBD1 on 7 matching bases. V was shortened by 4 bases and J by 2 bases, with 12 bases between the two germline ends. Germline V gene lookup returns CDR1 KGHDR and CDR2 SFDVKD. The CDR3 length is 15 residues. CDR3 DNA: TGTGCCACCAGTGAACCAGGGGGGATCACAGATACGCAGTATTTT. Residues: CATSEPGGITDTQYF.

This clonotype was counted a few times. The chain couples TRBV6-5 to TRBJ1-5; possibly TRBD1 for D (5 bases). This CDR3 is built from 16 residues. Per the germline V gene, CDR1 is MNHEY and CDR2 is SVGAGI. Trimming left V 6 bases short and J 2 bases short, with 17 bases between. The CDR3 sequence: CASRPGTYGGNQPQHF. The CDR3 bases are TGTGCCAGCAGGCCCGGGACCTACGGAGGCAATCAGCCCCAGCATTTT.

The rearrangement links TRBV5-1 to TRBJ1-4, with D possibly TRBD1 on 5 matching bases. V dropped 0 bases and J dropped 4 bases, with 10 bases sitting between them. This CDR3 is built from 15 residues. Germline V CDR1 and CDR2: SGHRS, YFSETQ. CDR3 protein: CASSLGDRLNEKLFF. In DNA, the CDR3 is TGCGCCAGCAGCTTGGGAGACAGACTTAATGAAAAACTGTTTTTT.

This clonotype has a count of ten or more. The genes are TRBV7-8 and TRBJ2-7; tentatively, D is TRBD2 (5 bases). This CDR3 spans 11 amino acids. The ends were cut back, 7 bases at V and 2 bases at J, with 6 bases in the middle. Per the germline V gene, CDR1 is SGHVS and CDR2 is FQNEAQ. CDR3 coding DNA: TGTGCCAGCACCGGGGCCTACGAGCAGTACTTC. As protein: CASTGAYEQYF.

CDR3 residues: CASSLFRGADTQYF. The CDR3 DNA reads TGTGCCAGCAGCTTATTCCGAGGGGCAGATACGCAGTATTTT. The chain combines TRBV11-2 with TRBJ2-3, with D perhaps given as TRBD1 or TRBD2 (5 bases each). The CDR3 is 14 residues long. Trimming removed 2 bases at V and 4 bases at J, with 10 bases between. The V gene's germline CDR1 is SGHAT and CDR2 FQNNGV.

The rearrangement links TRBV12-3 or TRBV12-4 to TRBJ2-2; 10 bases line up with TRBD2. The V gene end was trimmed by 8 bases and the J gene end by 5 bases; junction bases not matched to a gene: 11. CDR3 size: 16 residues. CDR3 region: CASAYVSGGATGELFF. CDR3 sequence (DNA): TGTGCCAGCGCCTACGTGAGCGGGGGGGCGACCGGGGAGCTGTTTTTT.

This clonotype showed up just a few times. The rearrangement joins TRBV9 to TRBJ2-5; tentative D call: TRBD2 (7 bases). Per the germline V gene, CDR1 is SGDLS and CDR2 is YYNGEE. Trimming removed 0 bases at V and 5 bases at J, with 14 bases between. The CDR3 spans 15 residues. This CDR3 is CASSVAAGARETQYF. CDR3 sequence (DNA): TGTGCCAGCAGCGTAGCTGCGGGGGCGCGGGAGACCCAGTACTTC.

This clonotype came up many times. This chain links TRBV7-8 with TRBJ2-3; the D gene is possibly TRBD2 (5 bases). The V and J ends lost 3 bases and 3 bases respectively, with 7 bases between them. This CDR3 is built from 13 residues. The germline V gene has CDR1 SGHVS and CDR2 FQNEAQ. The CDR3 loop is CASSFGITDTQYF. The CDR3 DNA follows: TGTGCCAGCAGCTTCGGGATAACAGATACGCAGTATTTT.

This clonotype was found many times. This chain joins TRBV24-1 and TRBJ2-1; perhaps TRBD2 as D (6 bases). Germline V gene data show CDR1 as KGHDR and CDR2 as SFDVKD. V dropped 3 bases and J dropped 6 bases, with 8 bases sitting between them. The CDR3 totals 13 residues. The CDR3 DNA reads as TGTGCCACCAGTGATGCCGGGGGCAATGAGCAGTTCTTC. Encoded protein: CATSDAGGNEQFF.

This clonotype has more than one count but fewer than ten. V and J are TRBV6-6 and TRBJ1-1, with a weak D call TRBD1 (5 bases). Germline CDR1 is MNHNY and CDR2 is SVGAGI (reference sequence). The CDR3 has 14 residues. The V end lost 1 base, the J end lost 10 bases, and 16 bases lay between the germline ends. The DNA of the CDR3 is TGTGCCAGCAGTTACTTGGGTGGCAGGGAGGGAGCTTTCTTT. It specifies CASSYLGGREGAFF.